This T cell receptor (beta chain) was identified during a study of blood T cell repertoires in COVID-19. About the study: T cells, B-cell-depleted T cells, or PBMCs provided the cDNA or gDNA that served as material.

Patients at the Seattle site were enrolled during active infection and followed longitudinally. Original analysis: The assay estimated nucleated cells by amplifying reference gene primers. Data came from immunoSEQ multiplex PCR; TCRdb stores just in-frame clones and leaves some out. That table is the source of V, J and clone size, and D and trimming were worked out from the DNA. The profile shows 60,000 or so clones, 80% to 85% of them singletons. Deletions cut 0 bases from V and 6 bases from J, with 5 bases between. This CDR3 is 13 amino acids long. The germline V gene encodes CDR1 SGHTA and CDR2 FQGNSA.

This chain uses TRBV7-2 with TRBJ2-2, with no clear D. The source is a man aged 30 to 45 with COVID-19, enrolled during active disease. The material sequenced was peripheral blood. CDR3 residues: CASSLAAPGELFF. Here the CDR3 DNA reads TGTGCCAGCAGCTTAGCGGCCCCCGGGGAGCTGTTTTTT. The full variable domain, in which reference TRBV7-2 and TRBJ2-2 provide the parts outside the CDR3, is GAGVSQSPSNKVTEKGKDVELRCDPISGHTALYWYRQSLGQGLEFLIYFQGNSAPDKSGLPSDRFSAERTGGSVSTLTIQRTQQEDSAVYLCASSLAAPGELFFGEGSRLTVL.